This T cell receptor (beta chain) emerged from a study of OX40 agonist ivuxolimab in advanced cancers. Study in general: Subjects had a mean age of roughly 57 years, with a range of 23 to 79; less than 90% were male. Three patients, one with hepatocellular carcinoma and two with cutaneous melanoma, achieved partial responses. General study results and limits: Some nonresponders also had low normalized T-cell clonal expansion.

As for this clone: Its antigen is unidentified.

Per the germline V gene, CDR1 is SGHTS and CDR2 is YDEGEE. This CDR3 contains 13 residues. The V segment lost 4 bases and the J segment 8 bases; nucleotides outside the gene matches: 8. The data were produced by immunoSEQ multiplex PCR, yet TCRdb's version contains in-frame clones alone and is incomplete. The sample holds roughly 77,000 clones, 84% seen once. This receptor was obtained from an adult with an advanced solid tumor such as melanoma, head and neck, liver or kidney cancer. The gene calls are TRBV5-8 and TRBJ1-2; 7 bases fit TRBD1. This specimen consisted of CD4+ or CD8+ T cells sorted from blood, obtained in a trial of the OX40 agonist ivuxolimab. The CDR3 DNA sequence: TGTGCCAGCAGCCTTGACAGGGATTCCGGCTACACCTTC. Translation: CASSLDRDSGYTF.